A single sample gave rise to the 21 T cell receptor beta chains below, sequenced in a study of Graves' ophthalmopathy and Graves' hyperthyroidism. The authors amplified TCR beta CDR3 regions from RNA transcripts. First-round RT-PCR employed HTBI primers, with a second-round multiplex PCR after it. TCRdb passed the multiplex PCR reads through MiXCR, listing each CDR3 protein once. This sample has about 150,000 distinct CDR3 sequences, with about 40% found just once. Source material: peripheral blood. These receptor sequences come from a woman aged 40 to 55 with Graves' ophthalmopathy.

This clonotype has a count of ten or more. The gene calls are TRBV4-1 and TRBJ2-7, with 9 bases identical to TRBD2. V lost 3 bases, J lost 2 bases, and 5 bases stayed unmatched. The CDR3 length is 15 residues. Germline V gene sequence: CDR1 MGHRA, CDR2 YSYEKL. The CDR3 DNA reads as TGCGCCAGCAGCCATAGACTAGCGGCGACCTACGAGCAGTACTTC. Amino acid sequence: CASSHRLAATYEQYF.

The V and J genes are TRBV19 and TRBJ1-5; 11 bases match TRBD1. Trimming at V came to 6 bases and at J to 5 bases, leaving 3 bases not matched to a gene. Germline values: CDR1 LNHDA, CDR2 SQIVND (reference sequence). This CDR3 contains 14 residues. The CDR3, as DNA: TGTGCCAGTAGGGGGACAGGGGGGTATCAGCCCCAGCATTTT. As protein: CASRGTGGYQPQHF.

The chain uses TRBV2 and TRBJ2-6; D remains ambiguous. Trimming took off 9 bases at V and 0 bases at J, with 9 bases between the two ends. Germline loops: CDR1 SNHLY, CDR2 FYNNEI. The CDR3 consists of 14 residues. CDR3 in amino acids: CARQLFSGANVLTF. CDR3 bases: TGTGCCAGACAGCTTTTCTCTGGGGCCAACGTCCTGACTTTC. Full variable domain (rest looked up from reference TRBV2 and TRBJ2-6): EPEVTQTPSHQVTQMGQEVILRCVPISNHLYFYWYRQILGQKVEFLVSFYNNEISEKSEIFDDQFSVERPDGSNFTLKIRSTKLEDSAMYFCARQLFSGANVLTFGAGSRLTVL.

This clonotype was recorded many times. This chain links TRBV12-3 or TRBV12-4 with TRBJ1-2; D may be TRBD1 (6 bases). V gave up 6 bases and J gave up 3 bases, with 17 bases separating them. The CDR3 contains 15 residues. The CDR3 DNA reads TGTGCCAGCAGCCCAGCGGGAGGGGGTGACTATGGCTACACCTTC. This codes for CASSPAGGGDYGYTF.

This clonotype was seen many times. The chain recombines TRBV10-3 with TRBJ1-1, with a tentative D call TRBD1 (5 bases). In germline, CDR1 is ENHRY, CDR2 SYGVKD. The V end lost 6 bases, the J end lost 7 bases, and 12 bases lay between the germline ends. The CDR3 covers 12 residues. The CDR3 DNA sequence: TGTGCCATCAGCACAGGACCTGATGAAGCTTTCTTT. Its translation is CAISTGPDEAFF.

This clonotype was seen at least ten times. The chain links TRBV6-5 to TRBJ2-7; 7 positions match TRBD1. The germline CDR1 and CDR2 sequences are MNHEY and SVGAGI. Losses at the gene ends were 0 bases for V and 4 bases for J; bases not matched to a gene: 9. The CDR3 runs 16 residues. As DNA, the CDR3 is TGTGCCAGCAGTTACTCTCCCAGGACAGGTGGTTACGAGCAGTACTTC. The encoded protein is CASSYSPRTGGYEQYF.

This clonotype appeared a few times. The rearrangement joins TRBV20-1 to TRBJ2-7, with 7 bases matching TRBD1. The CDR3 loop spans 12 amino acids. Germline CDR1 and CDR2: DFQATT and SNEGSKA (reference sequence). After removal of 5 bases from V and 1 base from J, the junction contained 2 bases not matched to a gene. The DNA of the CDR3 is TGCAGTGCTGAGGACAGGTCCTACGAGCAGTACTTC. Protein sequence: CSAEDRSYEQYF.

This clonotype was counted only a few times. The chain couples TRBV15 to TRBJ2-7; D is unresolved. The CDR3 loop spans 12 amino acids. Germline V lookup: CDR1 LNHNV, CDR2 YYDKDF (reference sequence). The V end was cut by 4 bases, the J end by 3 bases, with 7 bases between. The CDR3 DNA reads TGTGCCACCAGCACCTCATTCTACGAGCAGTACTTC. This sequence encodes CATSTSFYEQYF.

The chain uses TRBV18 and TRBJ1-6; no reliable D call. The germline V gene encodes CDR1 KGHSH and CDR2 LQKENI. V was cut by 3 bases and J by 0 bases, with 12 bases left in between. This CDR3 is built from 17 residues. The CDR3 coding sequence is TGTGCCAGCTCACCGATTTTTTTCGGCTCCTATAATTCACCCCTCCACTTT. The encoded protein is CASSPIFFGSYNSPLHF.

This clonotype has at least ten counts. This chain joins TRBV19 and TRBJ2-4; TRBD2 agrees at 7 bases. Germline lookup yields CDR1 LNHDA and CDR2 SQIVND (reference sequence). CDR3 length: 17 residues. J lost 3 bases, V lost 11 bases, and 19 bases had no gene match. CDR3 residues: CAGTSPRSGRDKNIQYF. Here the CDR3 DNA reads TGTGCCGGTACCTCCCCGCGATCAGGGAGGGACAAAAACATTCAGTACTTC. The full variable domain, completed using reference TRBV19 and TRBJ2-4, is DGGITQSPKYLFRKEGQNVTLSCEQNLNHDAMYWYRQDPGQGLRLIYYSQIVNDFQKGDIAEGYSVSREKKESFPLTVTSAQKNPTAFYLCAGTSPRSGRDKNIQYFGAGTRLSVL.

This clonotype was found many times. CDR3 DNA sequence: TGTGCCAGCAGCGTAGATCGTAGCACCTATAACTATGGCTACACCTTC. It codes for CASSVDRSTYNYGYTF. This chain uses TRBV9 with TRBJ1-2; D uncertain. V shed 0 bases and J shed 1 base, with 13 bases lying between them. Germline CDR1 is SGDLS and CDR2 is YYNGEE. The CDR3 covers 16 residues. The full variable domain, its missing parts supplied by reference TRBV9 and TRBJ1-2, is DSGVTQTPKHLITATGQRVTLRCSPRSGDLSVYWYQQSLDQGLQFLIQYYNGEERAKGNILERFSAQQFPDLHSELNLSSLELGDSALYFCASSVDRSTYNYGYTFGSGTRLTVV.

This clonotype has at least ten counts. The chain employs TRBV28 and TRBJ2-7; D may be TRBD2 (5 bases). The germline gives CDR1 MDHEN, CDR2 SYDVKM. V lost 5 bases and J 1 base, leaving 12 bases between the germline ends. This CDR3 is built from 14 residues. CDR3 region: CASSDREQSYEQYF. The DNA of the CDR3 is TGTGCCAGCAGTGACCGGGAACAGTCCTACGAGCAGTACTTC. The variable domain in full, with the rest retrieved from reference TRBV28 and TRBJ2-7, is DVKVTQSSRYLVKRTGEKVFLECVQDMDHENMFWYRQDPGLGLRLIYFSYDVKMKEKGDIPEGYSVSREKKERFSLILESASTNQTSMYLCASSDREQSYEQYFGPGTRLTVT.

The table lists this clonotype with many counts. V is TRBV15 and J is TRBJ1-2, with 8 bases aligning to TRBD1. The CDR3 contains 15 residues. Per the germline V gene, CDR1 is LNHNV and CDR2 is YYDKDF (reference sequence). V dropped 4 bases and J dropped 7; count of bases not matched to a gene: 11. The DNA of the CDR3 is TGTGCCACCAGCAAAGAGTACAGGGGGACGGGTGGCTACACCTTC. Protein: CATSKEYRGTGGYTF.

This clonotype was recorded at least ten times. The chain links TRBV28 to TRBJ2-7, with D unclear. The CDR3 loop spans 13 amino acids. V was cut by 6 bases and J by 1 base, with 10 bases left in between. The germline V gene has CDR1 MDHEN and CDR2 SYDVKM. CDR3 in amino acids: CASSLPGSYEQYF. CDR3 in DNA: TGTGCCAGCAGCCTCCCCGGGTCCTACGAGCAGTACTTC.

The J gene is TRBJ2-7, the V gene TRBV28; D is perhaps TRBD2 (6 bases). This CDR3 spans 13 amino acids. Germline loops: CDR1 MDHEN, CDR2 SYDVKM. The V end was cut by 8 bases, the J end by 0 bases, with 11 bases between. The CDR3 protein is CASRSRDSYEQYF. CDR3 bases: TGTGCCAGCCGATCGCGGGACTCCTACGAGCAGTACTTC.

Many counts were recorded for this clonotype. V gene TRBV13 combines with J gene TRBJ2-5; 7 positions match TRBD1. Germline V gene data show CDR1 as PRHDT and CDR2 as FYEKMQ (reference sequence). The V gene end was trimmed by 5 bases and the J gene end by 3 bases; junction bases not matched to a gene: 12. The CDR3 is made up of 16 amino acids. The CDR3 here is CASSPRDRNKKETQYF. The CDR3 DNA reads TGTGCCAGCAGCCCCCGGGACAGAAACAAGAAAGAGACCCAGTACTTC.

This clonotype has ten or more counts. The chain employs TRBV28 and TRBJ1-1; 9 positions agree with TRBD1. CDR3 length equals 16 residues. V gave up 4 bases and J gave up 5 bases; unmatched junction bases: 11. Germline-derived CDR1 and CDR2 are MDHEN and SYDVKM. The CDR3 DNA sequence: TGTGCCAGCAGTTGGGACAGGGAGTTTTACAAGACTGAAGCTTTCTTT. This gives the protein CASSWDREFYKTEAFF.

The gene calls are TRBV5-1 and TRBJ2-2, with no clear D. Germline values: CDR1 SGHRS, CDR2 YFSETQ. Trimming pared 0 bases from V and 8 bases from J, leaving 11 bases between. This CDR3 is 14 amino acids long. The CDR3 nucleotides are TGCGCCAGCAGCTTGGCACTGGGTTTAGGGGAGCTGTTTTTT. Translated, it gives CASSLALGLGELFF.

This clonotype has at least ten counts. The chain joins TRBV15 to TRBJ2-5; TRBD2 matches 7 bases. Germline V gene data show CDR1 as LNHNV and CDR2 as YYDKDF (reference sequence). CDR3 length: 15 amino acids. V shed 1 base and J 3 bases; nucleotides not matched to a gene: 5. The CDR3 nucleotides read TGTGCCACCAGCAGAGTAGCGGGCCAAGAAGAGACCCAGTACTTC. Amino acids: CATSRVAGQEETQYF.

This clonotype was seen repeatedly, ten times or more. CDR3: CASSGQNQETQYF. In DNA form, the CDR3 reads TGTGCCAGTAGTGGCCAGAACCAAGAGACCCAGTACTTC. The chain couples TRBV19 to TRBJ2-5; D gene uncertain. The germline V gene encodes CDR1 LNHDA and CDR2 SQIVND (reference sequence). The ends were cut back, 5 bases at V and 0 bases at J, with 7 bases in the middle. This CDR3 has 13 amino acids.

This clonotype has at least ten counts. The CDR3 region is CASRRDRGRVQQYF. The CDR3 DNA reads TGTGCCAGCAGAAGGGACAGGGGGAGAGTTCAGCAGTACTTC. V gene TRBV7-2 combines with J gene TRBJ2-7, with 11 bases identical to TRBD1. Looked up from germline, CDR1 is SGHTA and CDR2 is FQGNSA. Trimming cost V 6 bases and J 8 bases; bases outside gene matches: 9. The CDR3 length is 14 residues.